One sample yielded the 5 T cell receptor beta chains listed below, sequenced in a study of long-term antiretroviral therapy in people with HIV. Sequencing relied on immunoSEQ assay v3.0, run at survey level. Assay used: immunoSEQ multiplex PCR; TCRdb lists only in-frame clones, some missing. Here the sample spans tens of thousands of clones, approximately 86% being singletons. Sample: unsorted PBMCs, taken less than 2.5 years after starting antiretroviral therapy. These TCRs come from a man between 40 and 49 years old with HIV.

The chain recombines TRBV28 with TRBJ1-2, with D maybe TRBD1 (5 bases). The CDR3 length is 13 residues. V lost 6 bases and J 4 bases, leaving 12 bases between the germline ends. Per the germline V gene, CDR1 is MDHEN and CDR2 is SYDVKM. CDR3 protein: CASRPTVSYGYTF. The CDR3 nucleotides read TGTGCCAGCAGACCGACAGTCAGCTATGGCTACACCTTC.

This chain links TRBV7-2 with TRBJ2-7; tentatively, D is TRBD1 or TRBD2 (5 bases each). The V end was cut by 3 bases, the J end by 0 bases, with 9 bases between. Per germline, CDR1 SGHTA and CDR2 FQGNSA. CDR3 length: 14 amino acids. CDR3 bases: TGTGCCAGCAGCTTTGGGGGAAGCTCCTACGAGCAGTACTTC. Protein sequence: CASSFGGSSYEQYF.

The chain joins TRBV27 to TRBJ2-1; D is ambiguous. CDR3 length: 14 residues. Germline-derived CDR1 and CDR2 are MNHEY and SMNVEV (reference sequence). Trimming left V 2 bases short and J 5 bases short, with 10 bases between. CDR3 sequence reads: CASSLGPTDNEQFF. DNA of the CDR3: TGTGCCAGCAGTTTAGGGCCTACGGACAATGAGCAGTTCTTC.

This chain joins TRBV2 and TRBJ1-6; TRBD1 agrees at 9 bases. V lost 7 bases, J lost 9 bases, and 4 bases stayed unmatched. In germline, CDR1 is SNHLY, CDR2 FYNNEI. CDR3 size: 13 residues. The CDR3 coding sequence is TGTGCCAGCAAAGGACAGGGGAGTTCACCCCTCCACTTT. This gives the protein CASKGQGSSPLHF.

The chain recombines TRBV6-4 with TRBJ1-6; perhaps TRBD1 as D (6 bases). Germline V gene data show CDR1 as MRHNA and CDR2 as SNTAGT. CDR3 length: 15 amino acids. With 3 bases removed from V and 6 bases from J, the gap between germline ends came to 12 bases. The CDR3 spells CASSEGAGGNSPLHF. The CDR3 DNA reads TGTGCCAGCAGTGAGGGGGCAGGAGGTAATTCACCCCTCCACTTT.